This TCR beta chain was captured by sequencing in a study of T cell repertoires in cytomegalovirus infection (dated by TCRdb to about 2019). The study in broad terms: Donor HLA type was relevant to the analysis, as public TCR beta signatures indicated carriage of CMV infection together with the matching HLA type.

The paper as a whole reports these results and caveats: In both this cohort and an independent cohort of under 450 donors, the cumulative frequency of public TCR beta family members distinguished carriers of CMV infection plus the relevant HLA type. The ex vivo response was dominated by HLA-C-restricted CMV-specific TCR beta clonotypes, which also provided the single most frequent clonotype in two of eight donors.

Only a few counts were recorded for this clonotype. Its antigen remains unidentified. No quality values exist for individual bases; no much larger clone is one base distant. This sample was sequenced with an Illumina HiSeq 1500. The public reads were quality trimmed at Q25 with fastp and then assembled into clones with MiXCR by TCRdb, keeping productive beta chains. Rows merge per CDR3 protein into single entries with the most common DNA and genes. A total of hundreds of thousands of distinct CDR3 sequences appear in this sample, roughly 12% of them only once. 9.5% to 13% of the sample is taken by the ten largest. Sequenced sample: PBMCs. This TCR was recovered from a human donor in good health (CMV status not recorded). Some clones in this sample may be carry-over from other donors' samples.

The CDR3 in this case is CASSWGRYGRGLSYEQYF. The nucleotides are TGTGCCAGCAGTTGGGGGAGGTACGGCAGGGGGCTATCCTACGAGCAGTACTTC. The chain links TRBV7-8 with TRBJ2-7, and 8 junction bases match TRBD1. The CDR3 spans 18 residues, from the cysteine through the phenylalanine. The entry retains the CDR3 DNA only, 54 bases that are in frame from base 1. Relative to germline, V is missing 6 bases and J is missing 1 base, with 17 bases of the junction outside any gene match. The germline V gene sets CDR1 to SGHVS and CDR2 to FQNEAQ.